This TCR beta chain derives from a study of cytomegalovirus exposure and HLA in healthy donors. Study conclusions and caveats: When a later analysis was performed, an Asian-associated ancestry cluster reportedly had fewer N-insertions than the roughly 640-donor mean. No immune exposure information besides CMV serostatus was available. Being productive about 87% or about 30% of the time was typical of most TCR beta V segments in an earlier analysis.

Trimming removed 8 bases at V and 5 bases at J, with 13 bases between. From germline, CDR1 is PRHDT and CDR2 FYEKMQ (reference sequence). The CDR3 is 13 residues long. Vbeta (60) and Jbeta (13) primers were used in the PCR. The protocol was immunoSEQ multiplex PCR, while the TCRdb copy is restricted to in-frame clones and leaves out a portion. Of 90,000 or so clones listed, roughly four fifths were seen once; the top ten hold nearly 3.5%. Unrecorded immune exposures were likely, despite nominal health at sampling. On this clone: What it binds is not known.

The receptor's source is a man under 40 in good health and CMV-seropositive. The chain couples TRBV13 to TRBJ2-1; D is uncertain. Sequenced input: PBMCs. CDR3 nucleotides: TGTGCCAGCGCACGGAGAGTTGACAATGAGCAGTTCTTC. It is translated as CASARRVDNEQFF.